These 5 T cell receptor beta chains were all obtained from the same sample, sequenced in a study of cytomegalovirus exposure and HLA in healthy donors. With 60 Vbeta and 13 Jbeta primers, the PCR was carried out. The protocol was immunoSEQ multiplex PCR, while the TCRdb copy is restricted to in-frame clones and leaves out a portion. This repertoire shows around 130,000 clones, around 90% found once; its top ten account for 0.51%. Sequencing was carried out using PBMCs. These receptors came from a woman aged 40 to 50 in good health and CMV-seronegative.

Note on this clone: The junction does not match germline at one end; this may be a read error. Within the sample, other DNA sequences also encode this same CDR3. V is TRBV30 and J is TRBJ1-6; D might be TRBD1 (6 bases). CDR1 GTSNPN and CDR2 SVGIG come from the germline V gene (reference sequence). This CDR3 contains 13 residues. CDR3 region: CAWSRGRNSPLHF. As DNA, the CDR3 is TGTGCCTGGAGCAGGGGACGCAATTCCCCCCTCCACTTT.

The chain employs TRBV30 and TRBJ1-1; TRBD1 matches 8 bases. Trimming at V came to 1 base and at J to 8 bases, leaving 6 bases not matched to a gene. This CDR3 comprises 13 residues. CDR1 and CDR2 from the germline V gene are GTSNPN and SVGIG (reference sequence). The CDR3 nucleotides read TGTGCCTGGAGTGCTGACAGGGGCTTCGAAGCTTTCTTT. Encoded protein: CAWSADRGFEAFF.

The genes are TRBV5-1 and TRBJ1-2; 9 bases agree with TRBD1. The germline CDR1 and CDR2 sequences are SGHRS and YFSETQ. The CDR3 sequence is 14 residues long. V gave up 0 bases and J gave up 9 bases; unmatched junction bases: 6. In DNA, the CDR3 is TGCGCCAGCAGCTTGGGGGACAGGGATGGTAGCTACACCTTC. This sequence encodes CASSLGDRDGSYTF.

The rearrangement joins TRBV4-1 to TRBJ2-1, with TRBD1 matching 9 bases. Germline CDR1 reads MGHRA; CDR2 reads YSYEKL. The CDR3 has 17 residues. V dropped 3 bases and J dropped 0; count of bases not matched to a gene: 6. The CDR3 region is CASSQGQGPPSYNEQFF. Written as DNA, the CDR3 is TGCGCCAGCAGCCAGGGACAGGGCCCCCCCTCCTACAATGAGCAGTTCTTC.

This chain links TRBV5-5 with TRBJ1-2, with D unresolved. This CDR3 is built from 16 residues. Germline assignment: CDR1 SGHKS and CDR2 YYEKEE (reference sequence). Trimming left V 5 bases short and J 3 bases short, with 20 bases between. CDR3 amino acids: CASSIYPGPRYYGYTF. Written as DNA, the CDR3 is TGTGCCAGCAGTATCTACCCGGGTCCTAGGTACTATGGCTACACCTTC.